This T cell receptor beta chain came from a study of CD8 T cells in ankylosing spondylitis (dated by TCRdb to 2016 to 2017). Regarding the research as a whole: The study profiled T cell receptor beta repertoires in healthy donors and ankylosing spondylitis patients to find disease-linked TCR variants. The whole study cohort included 90 to 120 healthy donors and some 27 ankylosing spondylitis patients. Peripheral blood was sampled, and synovial fluid was additionally collected from ankylosing spondylitis patients. Broad study findings and their caveats: Some of the motif variants had been reported before in the synovial fluid and blood of reactive arthritis patients, a finding that suggests common disease-initiation mechanisms. A CD8+ phenotype was shown by the disease-linked clones, which were found at relatively low frequencies in peripheral blood. A TCR beta motif made up of several highly homologous amino acid variants appeared to be characteristic of blood from ankylosing spondylitis patients. The disease-linked clones were reported to be significantly enriched in matched synovial fluid samples from ankylosing spondylitis patients.

Sequencing instrument: Illumina HiSeq 2500. Quantitative 5'-RACE with molecular barcodes was used to prepare TCR beta libraries. Per the original workflow: To identify disease-linked TCR variants, a new computational method was used, one built on a probabilistic model of VDJ rearrangement. In TCRdb, the public reads were trimmed at Q25 with fastp and aligned with MiXCR, with productive beta chains retained. When rows share a CDR3 protein, they turn into one entry using the most common DNA and genes. The V and J calls and clone size come from TCRdb's table, not from the authors' own analysis. For this sample there are about 96,000 distinct CDR3 sequences; roughly 27% appear just once. Together, the top ten hold around 56% of the sample. The junction carries 3 bases between V and J, which are trimmed by 9 bases and 1 base respectively. Via the germline V gene (reference sequence), CDR1 is LGHDT and CDR2 YNNKEL. The CDR3 runs 11 amino acids, cysteine and phenylalanine included. CDR3 DNA is the only sequence kept; it has 33 bases, read in frame from the first base.

The table lists this clonotype with a few counts. There is no known antigen for this receptor. Base quality data are lacking; no much larger clone is found one base away. The sequence was obtained from a male donor with ankylosing spondylitis or in good health (not recorded which). In this chain, TRBV3-1 is recombined with TRBJ2-2; confidence is insufficient to name the D gene. Material: blood, either unsorted or a sorted T cell fraction (not recorded which). In nucleotide form, the sequence is TGTGCCAGTCAGAACACCGGGGAGCTGTTTTTT. Translated, this gives CASQNTGELFF.